This entry lists 26 T cell receptor beta chains sequenced from one sample in a study of response to subunit inactivated influenza vaccine. A single record per CDR3 protein comes from TCRdb applying MiXCR to the RT-PCR reads. This sample has about 500,000 distinct CDR3 sequences, with approximately 15% found just once. The sample here was CD4+ T cells sorted from PBMCs, taken roughly 24 months after vaccination. These receptors originate from a man aged 50-75 years who received an inactivated influenza vaccine.

The chain links TRBV11-2 to TRBJ2-7; 14 nucleotides agree with TRBD2. Germline V gene data show CDR1 as SGHAT and CDR2 as FQNNGV. This CDR3 spans 18 amino acids. Trimming took 5 bases from V and 5 from J; bases not matched to a gene: 14. CDR3 sequence: CASSAGTSGRRVGHEQYF. For the CDR3, the DNA is TGTGCCAGCAGCGCCGGGACTAGCGGGAGAAGGGTAGGCCACGAGCAGTACTTC.

V is TRBV15 and J is TRBJ2-2, with a possible D match to TRBD2 (6 bases). CDR1 and CDR2 from the germline V gene are LNHNV and YYDKDF (reference sequence). CDR3 length: 14 residues. V was pared by 3 bases and J by 5 bases, with 10 bases between. This chain's CDR3 is CATSRGGITGELFF. The CDR3 region has the DNA TGTGCCACCAGCAGGGGGGGAATTACCGGGGAGCTGTTTTTT. Full variable domain (outside the CDR3, taken from reference TRBV15 and TRBJ2-2): DAMVIQNPRYQVTQFGKPVTLSCSQTLNHNVMYWYQQKSSQAPKLLFHYYDKDFNNEADTPDNFQSRRPNTSFCFLDIRSPGLGDTAMYLCATSRGGITGELFFGEGSRLTVL.

This clonotype was counted only a few times. The chain uses TRBV12-3 or TRBV12-4 and TRBJ2-1, with a possible D match to TRBD2 (6 bases). With 6 bases removed from V and 0 bases from J, the gap between germline ends came to 12 bases. This CDR3 spans 15 amino acids. The CDR3 DNA reads as TGTGCCAGCAGATATAGCGGAAGCTCCTACAATGAGCAGTTCTTC. Protein sequence: CASRYSGSSYNEQFF.

This clonotype occurred a few times. This rearrangement joins TRBV7-2 to TRBJ2-2; D may match TRBD1 or TRBD2 (7 bases each). V lost 1 base to trimming and J lost 8 bases, with 14 bases between them. Germline CDR1 is SGHTA and CDR2 is FQGNSA. This CDR3 is built from 15 residues. The CDR3 sequence is CASSLVAGGDGELFF. Written as DNA, the CDR3 is TGTGCCAGCAGCTTAGTGGCAGGGGGGGATGGGGAGCTGTTTTTT. Supplemented by reference TRBV7-2 and TRBJ2-2, the full variable domain reads GAGVSQSPSNKVTEKGKDVELRCDPISGHTALYWYRQSLGQGLEFLIYFQGNSAPDKSGLPSDRFSAERTGGSVSTLTIQRTQQEDSAVYLCASSLVAGGDGELFFGEGSRLTVL.

At least ten counts were recorded for this clonotype. The chain is built from TRBV7-9 and TRBJ2-7; the D call may be TRBD1 or TRBD2 (5 bases each). The V end lost 7 bases, the J end lost 2 bases, and 15 bases lay between the germline ends. The CDR3 totals 14 residues. Germline V gene lookup returns CDR1 SEHNR and CDR2 FQNEAQ (reference sequence). The CDR3 reads CASTPGTGPYEQYF. Here the CDR3 DNA reads TGTGCCAGCACGCCCGGGACCGGGCCCTACGAGCAGTACTTC.

The V gene is TRBV4-2, the J gene TRBJ2-1, with 10 bases lining up with TRBD2. The CDR3 has 17 residues. Per the germline V gene, CDR1 is LGHNA and CDR2 is YNFKEQ. The trim removed 1 base at V and 9 bases at J, leaving 12 bases unmatched. The CDR3 spells CASSQGSWTSGKSEQFF. In nucleotides, the CDR3 is TGTGCCAGCAGCCAAGGTTCTTGGACTAGCGGAAAGAGTGAGCAGTTCTTC.

The chain is built from TRBV20-1 and TRBJ1-5; D ambiguous. Per the germline V gene, CDR1 is DFQATT and CDR2 is SNEGSKA (reference sequence). This CDR3 region has 12 residues. V was shortened by 0 bases and J by 5 bases, with 5 bases between the two germline ends. CDR3 sequence reads: CSARDLDQPQHF. DNA of the CDR3: TGCAGTGCTAGAGACCTCGATCAGCCCCAGCATTTT.

This clonotype was seen more than once but under ten times. This chain links TRBV20-1 with TRBJ2-4, with D perhaps TRBD2 (5 bases). This CDR3 spans 16 amino acids. V was pared by 5 bases and J by 0 bases, with 17 bases between. CDR1 is DFQATT, CDR2 SNEGSKA, per germline (reference sequence). The CDR3 region has the DNA TGCAGTGCTCCAGCCCTAGCTGTCCTAGCCAAAAACATTCAGTACTTC. This codes for CSAPALAVLAKNIQYF.

The genes are TRBV14 and TRBJ2-2; the D is unclear. Between the trimmed V and J ends, which lost 4 bases and 5 bases, there was a span of 17 bases. The CDR3 loop spans 16 amino acids. Germline lookup yields CDR1 SGHDN and CDR2 FVKESK. The CDR3 sequence is CASSPNSGRKTGELFF. The CDR3 DNA is TGTGCCAGCAGCCCGAATTCCGGGCGGAAGACCGGGGAGCTGTTTTTT.

The V and J genes are TRBV6-1 and TRBJ1-5, with unresolved D. Germline loops: CDR1 MNHNS, CDR2 SASEGT. V was cut by 6 bases and J by 4 bases, with 13 bases left in between. This CDR3 has 14 amino acids. CDR3 loop: CASRNLGPNQPQHF. CDR3 bases: TGTGCCAGCAGAAATTTGGGTCCTAATCAGCCCCAGCATTTT.

V usage is TRBV24-1 and J usage is TRBJ2-3; 9 nucleotides line up with TRBD1. The CDR3 spans 15 residues. CDR1 and CDR2 from the germline V gene are KGHDR and SFDVKD. The trim removed 9 bases at V and 2 bases at J, leaving 8 bases unmatched. DNA of the CDR3: TGTGCCACCGCGACCCGGGACAGGGACACAGATACGCAGTATTTT. Amino acid sequence: CATATRDRDTDTQYF.

The chain carries TRBV10-3 and TRBJ1-1; the match to TRBD1 covers 9 bases. This CDR3 has 14 amino acids. Germline values: CDR1 ENHRY, CDR2 SYGVKD. The V and J ends lost 5 bases and 7 bases, in that order; junction bases with no gene match: 8. CDR3 DNA sequence: TGTGCCATCAGTTGGCGACAGGGGGATATTGAAGCTTTCTTT. This codes for CAISWRQGDIEAFF.

The V and J genes are TRBV5-1 and TRBJ2-1; D is undetermined. CDR3 length: 15 amino acids. The ends were cut back, 0 bases at V and 4 bases at J, with 11 bases in the middle. From germline, CDR1 is SGHRS and CDR2 YFSETQ. The CDR3, as DNA: TGCGCCAGCAGCTTGGAGATGACGGCGTACAATGAGCAGTTCTTC. Translation: CASSLEMTAYNEQFF.

CDR3 in DNA: TGTGCCAGCAGTTTAGCCAGGCAAGAGAGCTCTGGGGCCAACGTCCTGACTTTC. Amino acid sequence: CASSLARQESSGANVLTF. The V gene is TRBV12-3 or TRBV12-4, the J gene TRBJ2-6; D is undetermined. V was pared by 0 bases and J by 0 bases, with 12 bases between. The CDR3 loop spans 18 amino acids.

The V and J genes are TRBV27 and TRBJ2-6; D is perhaps TRBD1 (6 bases). V lost 5 bases and J 2 bases, leaving 10 bases between the germline ends. This CDR3 comprises 15 residues. Germline assignment: CDR1 MNHEY and CDR2 SMNVEV (reference sequence). The CDR3 sequence: CASSPYRAGANVLTF. CDR3 nucleotides: TGTGCCAGCAGTCCCTACAGGGCTGGGGCCAACGTCCTGACTTTC. Full variable domain (missing parts from reference TRBV27 and TRBJ2-6): EAQVTQNPRYLITVTGKKLTVTCSQNMNHEYMSWYRQDPGLGLRQIYYSMNVEVTDKGDVPEGYKVSRKEKRNFPLILESPSPNQTSLYFCASSPYRAGANVLTFGAGSRLTVL.

This chain connects TRBV18 to TRBJ2-7; 7 bases line up with TRBD1. From germline, CDR1 is KGHSH and CDR2 LQKENI. This CDR3 comprises 15 residues. The V gene end was trimmed by 4 bases and the J gene end by 0 bases; junction bases not matched to a gene: 6. The CDR3 DNA reads as TGTGCCAGCTCACTATCCGGACAGGCCTCCTACGAGCAGTACTTC. Encoded protein: CASSLSGQASYEQYF. Combining the CDR3 with reference TRBV18 and TRBJ2-7 gives the whole variable domain NAGVMQNPRHLVRRRGQEARLRCSPMKGHSHVYWYRQLPEEGLKFMVYLQKENIIDESGMPKERFSAEFPKEGPSILRIQQVVRGDSAAYFCASSLSGQASYEQYFGPGTRLTVT.

The table lists this clonotype with many counts. The chain is built from TRBV2 and TRBJ2-5; TRBD1 or TRBD2 may be the D gene (5 bases each). Between the trimmed V and J ends, which lost 4 bases and 5 bases, there was a span of 17 bases. This CDR3 has 15 residues. CDR1 SNHLY and CDR2 FYNNEI come from the germline V gene. The CDR3 DNA reads as TGTGCCAGCAGTGGGGACCTCATAAGGACGGAGACCCAGTACTTC. This sequence encodes CASSGDLIRTETQYF.

A few counts support this clonotype. V is TRBV10-3 and J is TRBJ1-5; D is undetermined. This CDR3 comprises 12 residues. Germline CDR1 is ENHRY and CDR2 is SYGVKD. Trimming took off 4 bases at V and 2 bases at J, with 3 bases between the two ends. The DNA for the CDR3 is TGTGCCATCAGTGTAGGCAATCAGCCCCAGCATTTT. Its protein is CAISVGNQPQHF.

This clonotype was found many times. The chain recombines TRBV4-3 with TRBJ2-7; TRBD2 might be the D (5 bases). CDR3 size: 19 residues. V lost 0 bases, J lost 1 base, and 22 bases lay in between. Germline-derived CDR1 and CDR2 are LGHNA and YSLEER. The DNA of the CDR3 is TGCGCCAGCAGCCAAGAAGAACAAAGATGGGGAGAAGCTTCCTACGAGCAGTACTTC. The encoded protein is CASSQEEQRWGEASYEQYF.

This chain connects TRBV20-1 to TRBJ1-5; 10 bases agree with TRBD1. Looked up from germline, CDR1 is DFQATT and CDR2 is SNEGSKA (reference sequence). The CDR3 consists of 13 residues. With 5 bases clipped from V and 5 bases from J, the junction kept 3 bases outside the gene matches. CDR3: CSARTGGYQPQHF. The CDR3 coding sequence is TGCAGTGCTCGGACAGGGGGGTATCAGCCCCAGCATTTT.

The chain has TRBV10-3 and TRBJ1-3; D ambiguous. The CDR3 runs to 14 residues. Looked up from germline, CDR1 is ENHRY and CDR2 is SYGVKD. Trimming pared 0 bases from V and 2 bases from J, leaving 5 bases between. The CDR3 bases are TGTGCCATCAGTGAGTCGAGGGCTGGAAACACCATATATTTT. It yields the protein CAISESRAGNTIYF.

This clonotype was counted a few times. V usage is TRBV7-9 and J usage is TRBJ2-1; D tentatively reads TRBD1 or TRBD2 (5 bases each). CDR3 length: 14 residues. Trimming stripped 4 bases from V and 8 bases from J, with 15 bases between. Per germline, CDR1 SEHNR and CDR2 FQNEAQ (reference sequence). CDR3 sequence (DNA): TGTGCCAGCAGCTCCCGGGACCGGCGGGATGAGCAGTTCTTC. This translates into CASSSRDRRDEQFF.

The V and J genes are TRBV4-2 and TRBJ1-5; D perhaps matches TRBD1 (5 bases). V was cut by 1 base and J by 3 bases, with 13 bases left in between. Per the germline V gene, CDR1 is LGHNA and CDR2 is YNFKEQ. The CDR3 sequence is 16 residues long. DNA for the CDR3: TGTGCCAGCAGCCAAGGTTCTACAGGCTTCAATCAGCCCCAGCATTTT. Its translation is CASSQGSTGFNQPQHF.

The rearrangement links TRBV18 to TRBJ1-1; 7 nucleotides match TRBD1. CDR3 length equals 15 residues. V lost 1 base, J lost 4 bases, and 6 bases stayed unmatched. Germline-derived CDR1 and CDR2 are KGHSH and LQKENI. The CDR3 protein is CASSPLRGTATEAFF. In nucleotides, the CDR3 is TGTGCCAGCTCACCACTTCGGGGGACAGCCACTGAAGCTTTCTTT.

This clonotype was seen a handful of times. The gene calls are TRBV5-1 and TRBJ1-5, with unresolved D. The germline V gene has CDR1 SGHRS and CDR2 YFSETQ. Between the trimmed V and J ends, which lost 5 bases and 0 bases, there was a span of 6 bases. The CDR3 has 13 amino acids. Here the CDR3 reads CASSDGSNQPQHF. The CDR3 coding sequence is TGCGCCAGCAGTGACGGTAGCAATCAGCCCCAGCATTTT.

As for this clonotype: An end of the junction does not agree with germline; a read error may underlie this. CDR3 region: CASSYSTGHYSNHPQHF. The CDR3 nucleotides read TGTGCCAGCAGTTACTCGACTGGACATTATAGCAATCATCCCCAGCATTTT. The chain carries TRBV6-2 or TRBV6-3 and TRBJ1-5, with a weak D call TRBD1 (5 bases). Germline CDR1 MNHEY, CDR2 SVGEGT. The CDR3 totals 17 residues.